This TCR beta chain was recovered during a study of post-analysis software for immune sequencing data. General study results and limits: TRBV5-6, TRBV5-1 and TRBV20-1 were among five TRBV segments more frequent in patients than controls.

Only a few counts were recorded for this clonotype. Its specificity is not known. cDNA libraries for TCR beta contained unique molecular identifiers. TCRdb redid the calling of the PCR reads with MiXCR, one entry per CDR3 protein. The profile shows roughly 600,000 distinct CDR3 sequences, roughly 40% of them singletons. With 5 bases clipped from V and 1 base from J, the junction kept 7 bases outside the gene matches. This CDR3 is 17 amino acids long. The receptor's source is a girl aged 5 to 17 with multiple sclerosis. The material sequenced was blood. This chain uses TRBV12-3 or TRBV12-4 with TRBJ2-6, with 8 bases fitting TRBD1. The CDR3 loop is CASSPGQGKSGANVLTF. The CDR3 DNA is TGTGCCAGCAGTCCCGGACAGGGAAAGTCTGGGGCCAACGTCCTGACTTTC.